The clone carrying this T cell receptor (beta chain) has only a few counts. Its antigen is as yet unknown. CD4+ naive, central memory, regulatory and stem cell-like memory subsets were isolated by sorting on CD45RO/CCR7/CD25/CD127/CD95/CD27. The entry originates in a study of beta chain features in type 1 diabetes. Overall study results and limits: Across patients, naive, central memory and Treg TCRB repertoires exhibited apparently greater similarity than was observed across healthy donors. In every one of the four CD4+ subsets, TCRB CDR3s were moderately but significantly shorter in Type 1 diabetes patients. At VDJ recombination sites, type 1 diabetes patients had fewer insertions and more deleted nucleotides.

V lost 0 bases and J 5 bases, leaving 11 bases between the germline ends. The CDR3 runs 15 residues. Germline V gives CDR1 ENHRY, CDR2 SYGVKD. The isolated RNA, all of it, was reverse transcribed, so expressed TCRB transcripts were what got sequenced. Generated by immunoSEQ multiplex PCR, the TCRdb table keeps only in-frame clones and is missing some. The sample includes around 340,000 clones, 7.5% to 9% of them seen just once. The chain uses TRBV10-3 and TRBJ2-1; no clear D gene. This receptor was identified in a woman aged 18-29 years in good health. The sample taken for sequencing was central memory CD4+ T cells from blood. The CDR3 region has the DNA TGTGCCATCAGTGAGTCGGGCGGCAGCAACAATGAGCAGTTCTTC. Translating gives CAISESGGSNNEQFF.